The 9 T cell receptor beta chains given below trace back to one sample, sequenced in a study of monozygotic twins with inflammatory bowel disease (dated 2019 in TCRdb). The method behind the library was 5' RACE. The instrument given in TCRdb is Illumina HiSeq 2500. TCRdb reprocessed the public reads and reports one entry per CDR3 protein sequence, without DNA. The table for this sample lists approximately 110,000 distinct CDR3 sequences. Jointly, the top ten make up approximately 13% of the sample. The specimen was blood. The receptors stem from a human donor with ulcerative colitis or Crohn's disease, or a healthy co-twin of an affected twin (not recorded which).

V and J are TRBV2 and TRBJ1-1. The CDR3 consists of 14 residues. Germline V lookup: CDR1 SNHLY, CDR2 FYNNEI. CDR3 sequence: CASSGRAAGTEAFF. Together with reference TRBV2 and TRBJ1-1, the CDR3 gives the full variable domain: EPEVTQTPSHQVTQMGQEVILRCVPISNHLYFYWYRQILGQKVEFLVSFYNNEISEKSEIFDDQFSVERPDGSNFTLKIRSTKLEDSAMYFCASSGRAAGTEAFFGQGTRLTVV.

The rearrangement uses TRBV6-1 and TRBJ1-5. This CDR3 has 16 residues. CDR1 is MNHNS, CDR2 SASEGT, per germline. CDR3 loop: CASSWFQAERNQPQHF.

The gene calls are TRBV9 and TRBJ1-1; TCRdb outputs TRBD1, but without DNA this stays unchecked. Germline V lookup: CDR1 SGDLS, CDR2 YYNGEE. This CDR3 is built from 13 residues. The CDR3 region is CASSETGMTEAFF.

The gene calls are TRBV20-1 and TRBJ2-7; TCRdb names TRBD1, which stays unverified in the absence of DNA. Germline values: CDR1 DFQATT, CDR2 SNEGSKA (reference sequence). The length of the CDR3 is 15 residues. CDR3 sequence: CSAPSFPGTEYEQYF.

The chain has TRBV20-1 and TRBJ2-2; TCRdb gives TRBD2 as the D gene, but with no DNA this cannot be confirmed. The CDR3 runs to 20 residues. The V gene's germline CDR1 is DFQATT and CDR2 SNEGSKA (reference sequence). CDR3 protein: CSARDLAGDPPRVVAGELFF.

The CDR3 sequence is CASSQEAPGGQNIQYF. The rearrangement links TRBV4-1 to TRBJ2-4; TCRdb picks TRBD2, but there is no DNA to check that call. This CDR3 is built from 16 residues. Germline CDR1 reads MGHRA; CDR2 reads YSYEKL.

This rearrangement joins TRBV7-2 to TRBJ2-5; the TCRdb call, TRBD2, lacks DNA for checking. CDR1 and CDR2 from the germline V gene are SGHTA and FQGNSA. The CDR3 is 14 residues long. The CDR3 here is CASSPRTSVETQYF.

V and J are TRBV25-1 and TRBJ1-2. CDR3 length equals 16 residues. Per germline, CDR1 MGHDK and CDR2 SYGVNS. This CDR3 reads CASSGDFSFIPDGYTF.

This chain connects TRBV18 to TRBJ2-3; the TCRdb D gene call, TRBD1, has no DNA to confirm it. The CDR3 extends over 14 amino acids. Looked up from germline, CDR1 is KGHSH and CDR2 is LQKENI. CDR3: CASSPTTGVDTQYF. Together with reference TRBV18 and TRBJ2-3, the CDR3 gives the full variable domain: NAGVMQNPRHLVRRRGQEARLRCSPMKGHSHVYWYRQLPEEGLKFMVYLQKENIIDESGMPKERFSAEFPKEGPSILRIQQVVRGDSAAYFCASSPTTGVDTQYFGPGTRLTVL.